The present T cell receptor beta chain was sequenced within a study of blood T cell repertoires in COVID-19. Across the study: The United States, Italy and Spain provided the acute and convalescent COVID-19 samples.

The V and J ends lost 3 bases and 4 bases respectively, with 14 bases between them. Germline V gene sequence: CDR1 SGHNT, CDR2 YYREEE (reference sequence). The CDR3 runs 15 residues. Seattle researchers signed up patients amid active infection and tracked them longitudinally. The authors' processing: Amplifying reference gene primers gave estimates of nucleated cell counts. Libraries were prepared by immunoSEQ multiplex PCR; TCRdb keeps only in-frame clonotypes and omits some of them. For V, J and clone size, that table is used; D and trimming come from the DNA. The sample holds approximately 110,000 clones, around 74% seen once.

This rearrangement joins TRBV5-4 to TRBJ1-3; D gene uncertain. Input material: peripheral blood. This TCR came from a man older than 75 with COVID-19, enrolled during active disease. The CDR3, as DNA: TGTGCCAGCAGCTCGCGACTGTCTTCCGGAAACACCATATATTTT. It yields the protein CASSSRLSSGNTIYF.